This TCR beta chain was captured in a study of Ad26.COV2.S vaccination and SARS-CoV-2 variants. A remark on this clone: The antigen is undetermined.

The assay was immunoSEQ multiplex PCR, and TCRdb's table has in-frame clones only and misses some. The sample includes some 180,000 clones, 70% to 90% of them seen just once. Overall study findings and caveats: Spike-specific TCR breadth ran higher among vaccine recipients than placebo recipients. In vaccinated individuals, spike-specific CD8+ and CD4+ T cell responses reportedly displayed substantial breadth. Comparable non-spike TCR breadth was observed in vaccine and placebo recipients. Measurements of TCR breadth and depth may have given underestimates of the total T cell responses.

Trimming left V 5 bases short and J 3 bases short, with 16 bases between. Germline CDR1 reads SGHVS; CDR2 reads FNYEAQ. The CDR3 spans 15 residues. The sequencing used peripheral blood, collected after recovery from COVID-19. This chain connects TRBV7-6 to TRBJ2-5; D tentatively fits TRBD1 or TRBD2 (6 bases each). The clonotype was recovered from a human donor who had recovered from COVID-19. CDR3: CASSLPRGAEETQYF. The CDR3 nucleotides read TGTGCCAGCAGCCTACCTAGGGGGGCCGAAGAGACCCAGTACTTC.